Shown below are 12 T cell receptor beta chains from a single sample sequenced in a study of T cell repertoires in cytomegalovirus infection (dated by TCRdb to the late 2010s). Instrument on record: Illumina HiSeq 1500. TCRdb trimmed the raw reads at Q25, called clones with MiXCR and kept productive beta chains. Rows with one shared CDR3 protein collapse into an entry with the most common genes and DNA. Across this sample there are about 440,000 distinct CDR3 sequences, with approximately 33% seen only once. Roughly 13% of the sample is in the top ten clones. Material: PBMCs. These receptors came from a human donor in good health (CMV status not recorded). Some clones in this sample may be carry-over from other donors' samples.

A note on this clonotype: This sequence may be a read error, since a much larger clone differs from it by one base. V is TRBV7-3 and J is TRBJ1-1, with TRBD1 matching over 8 bases. The V gene's germline CDR1 is SGHTA and CDR2 FQGTGA. The CDR3 totals 14 residues. As DNA, the CDR3 is TGTGACAGCAGCTTACAGGGGGGGAACACTGAAGCTTTCTTT. It encodes CDSSLQGGNTEAFF.

CDR3 coding DNA: TGTGCCAGCAGTTACTCACCCGGACTAGCGGGGGGAAATGAGCAGTTCTTC. Amino acid sequence: CASSYSPGLAGGNEQFF. The chain couples TRBV6-5 to TRBJ2-1; TRBD2 matches 14 bases. CDR1 and CDR2 from the germline V gene are MNHEY and SVGAGI. J gave up 7 bases and V 0 bases, and 5 bases lay outside the gene matches. The CDR3 is 17 amino acids.

As concerns this clonotype: A read error may produce the germline difference seen at one junction end. The V and J genes are TRBV7-2 and TRBJ1-2; D not certain. This CDR3 region has 11 residues. Germline-derived CDR1 and CDR2 are SGHTA and FQGNSA. CDR3 nucleotide sequence: TGTGACAGCAGCTTAGGGCCAGATGACACCTTC. Encoded protein: CDSSLGPDDTF. The full variable domain, in which reference TRBV7-2 and TRBJ1-2 provide the parts outside the CDR3, is GAGVSQSPSNKVTEKGKDVELRCDPISGHTALYWYRQSLGQGLEFLIYFQGNSAPDKSGLPSDRFSAERTGGSVSTLTIQRTQQEDSAVYLCDSSLGPDDTFGSGTRLTVV.

The rearrangement uses TRBV12-3 or TRBV12-4 and TRBJ1-3; D gene uncertain. Trimming removed 2 bases from V and 2 bases from J, with 7 bases in between. The CDR3 extends over 14 amino acids. CDR3 coding DNA: TGTGCCAGCAGTTTATCCGAAGCTGGAAACACCATATATTTT. Amino acid sequence: CASSLSEAGNTIYF.

This clonotype was recorded a few times. The chain carries TRBV6-5 and TRBJ2-5; 8 bases map to TRBD2. The ends lost 9 bases at V and 6 bases at J; junction bases unmatched: 9. Germline assignment: CDR1 MNHEY and CDR2 SVGAGI. The CDR3 covers 13 residues. The CDR3 protein is CASRGGGQKTQYF. CDR3 bases: TGTGCCAGTCGGGGGGGCGGTCAGAAGACCCAGTACTTC.

The sample holds a few counts of this clonotype. The chain is built from TRBV6-2 or TRBV6-3 and TRBJ1-1; D gene ambiguous. CDR1 is MNHEY and CDR2 is SVGEGT in the germline V gene. CDR3 length equals 17 residues. Trimming stripped 0 bases from V and 2 bases from J, with 16 bases between. The chain's CDR3 is CASSYSSTRAYNTEAFF. CDR3 DNA: TGTGCCAGCAGTTACTCCTCAACTCGAGCGTACAACACTGAAGCTTTCTTT.

This clonotype was seen a handful of times. The rearrangement uses TRBV28 and TRBJ2-5; TRBD2 matches at 7 bases. Losses at the gene ends were 3 bases for V and 2 bases for J; bases not matched to a gene: 12. The CDR3 covers 17 residues. Germline CDR1 and CDR2: MDHEN and SYDVKM. The CDR3: CASSFTVGGTFQETQYF. Written as DNA, the CDR3 is TGTGCCAGCAGTTTTACGGTCGGGGGGACTTTTCAAGAGACCCAGTACTTC. Filled out from reference TRBV28 and TRBJ2-5, the complete variable domain reads DVKVTQSSRYLVKRTGEKVFLECVQDMDHENMFWYRQDPGLGLRLIYFSYDVKMKEKGDIPEGYSVSREKKERFSLILESASTNQTSMYLCASSFTVGGTFQETQYFGPGTRLLVL.

V is TRBV5-8 and J is TRBJ2-1, with 11 bases that match TRBD1. V gave up 4 bases and J gave up 7 bases; unmatched junction bases: 7. This CDR3 has 15 amino acids. Germline lookup yields CDR1 SGHTS and CDR2 YDEGEE. CDR3 nucleotide sequence: TGTGCCAGCAGCGATGGACAGGGGGCCGCTAATGAGCAGTTCTTC. Amino acids: CASSDGQGAANEQFF. The whole variable domain, filled in from reference TRBV5-8 and TRBJ2-1, reads EAGVTQSPTHLIKTRGQQATLRCSPISGHTSVYWYQQALGLGLQFLLWYDEGEERNRGNFPPRFSGRQFPNYSSELNVNALELEDSALYLCASSDGQGAANEQFFGPGTRLTVL.

This clonotype was counted a few times. The chain links TRBV14 to TRBJ2-4; perhaps TRBD1 as D (6 bases). Trimming shortened V by 0 bases and J by 12 bases, and 12 bases separated the two germline ends. Germline CDR1 reads SGHDN; CDR2 reads FVKESK. CDR3 length: 13 amino acids. In DNA, the CDR3 is TGTGCCAGCAGCCAAGATCAGGGGACAAGTCAGTACTTC. Protein sequence: CASSQDQGTSQYF.

With regard to this clonotype: Because the CDR3 is missing its conserved closing phenylalanine or tryptophan, this is likely a read error. V gene TRBV5-3 combines with J gene TRBJ2-1, with 13 nucleotides matching TRBD2. TRBV5-3 is an ORF; its function is uncertain. The CDR3 covers 15 residues. V dropped 5 bases and J dropped 4; count of bases not matched to a gene: 3. CDR3 sequence reads: CARRGLAGKYNEQFL. In nucleotides, the CDR3 is TGTGCCAGAAGGGGACTAGCGGGGAAGTACAATGAGCAGTTCTTA.

V usage is TRBV6-2 or TRBV6-3 and J usage is TRBJ1-4, with no clear D. V lost 5 bases and J 7 bases, leaving 17 bases between the germline ends. Germline lookup yields CDR1 MNHEY and CDR2 SVGEGT. This CDR3 region has 15 residues. In DNA, the CDR3 is TGTGCCAGCAGTCTAGCCCGGGCCACGGGTGAAAAACTGTTTTTT. The encoded protein is CASSLARATGEKLFF.

This chain uses TRBV28 with TRBJ1-5, with 7 nucleotides matching TRBD1. Germline V gene sequence: CDR1 MDHEN, CDR2 SYDVKM. CDR3 size: 15 residues. The J segment lost 4 bases and the V segment lost 5 bases, leaving 8 bases of the junction unmatched. Here the CDR3 DNA reads TGTGCCAGCAGTGGTACGACAGGGCGGAATCAGCCCCAGCATTTT. Translated: CASSGTTGRNQPQHF.